This entry concerns a single T cell receptor beta chain. Antigen: not known. This sample is part of a study of vaccination and CD4 T cells after COVID-19. At the level of the study: Nasal swab PCR detected SARS-CoV-2 in convalescent patients, who comprised 9 or 10 mild cases and one severe case. Broader study findings: Convalescent patients had a median roughly 86% of post-vaccine SARS-CoV-2-reactive clones that were detected only after vaccination, not before it.

MiXCR was run by TCRdb on the PCR reads, yielding one entry per CDR3 protein. The sample includes 26,000 or so distinct CDR3 sequences, around 50% of them seen just once. The germline V gene has CDR1 MNHNS and CDR2 SASEGT. V trimming: 3 bases; J trimming: 4 bases; junction bases outside the gene matches: 18. CDR3 length equals 21 residues. Time point defined: late sampling 161 to 241 days after vaccination in a few convalescent patients. This chain uses TRBV6-1 with TRBJ2-1, with 13 bases lining up with TRBD2. The clonotype comes from a human donor who had recovered from COVID-19. The specimen comprised CD4+ T cells from blood, sampled about 7 months after SARS-CoV-2 vaccination. This chain's CDR3 is CASSEVYGTSGVPDAYNEQFF. The CDR3 DNA is TGTGCCAGCAGTGAGGTCTACGGGACTAGCGGGGTCCCCGACGCATACAATGAGCAGTTCTTC.